A selection of T cell receptor beta chains follows, all from one sample in a study of shared clonotypes between healthy human individuals. Only in-frame clones appear in the TCRdb table, and some are missing; sequencing was by immunoSEQ multiplex PCR. The sample includes roughly 1,600,000 clones, just under 99% of them seen just once. The source material was naive CD4+ T cells sorted from blood. The receptor set was obtained from a man younger than 45 in good health. Each CDR3 is given with its conserved first and last residue. The order of the fields is CDR3 length, D gene, V gene, clone size, J gene, CDR3 DNA, CDR3 protein. The D gene is left open where the match is weak. Rows give clone size only sometimes, using once, few, many, or a class for an expanded clone.

len: 12; d_gene: TRBD2; v_gene: TRBV6-1; abundance: once; j_gene: TRBJ2-7; CDR3nt: TGTGCCAGCCGAAGCGGGAGCTACGAGCAGTACTTC; CDR3aa: CASRSGSYEQYF
len: 12; d_gene: -; v_gene: TRBV2; abundance: -; j_gene: TRBJ1-4; CDR3nt: TGTGCCAGCAGCGTCGGAAATGAAAAACTGTTTTTT; CDR3aa: CASSVGNEKLFF
len: 13; d_gene: -; v_gene: TRBV9; abundance: -; j_gene: TRBJ2-3; CDR3nt: TGTGCCAGCAGCCCGGGGAGCACAGATACGCAGTATTTT; CDR3aa: CASSPGSTDTQYF
len: 17; d_gene: TRBD1; v_gene: TRBV15; abundance: -; j_gene: TRBJ2-6; CDR3nt: TGTGCCACCAGCGAGGGGGCGAGCATAGCTGGGGCCAACGTCCTGACTTTC; CDR3aa: CATSEGASIAGANVLTF
len: 13; d_gene: -; v_gene: TRBV23-1; abundance: -; j_gene: TRBJ1-5; CDR3nt: TGCGCCAGCAGTCAGCATAGAGGTCAGCCCCAGCATTTT; CDR3aa: CASSQHRGQPQHF
len: 17; d_gene: -; v_gene: TRBV5-1; abundance: -; j_gene: TRBJ2-2; CDR3nt: TGCGCCAGCAGCTTGGCCGAAGCGGCGTACCGAACCGGGGAGCTGTTTTTT; CDR3aa: CASSLAEAAYRTGELFF
len: 17; d_gene: TRBD2; v_gene: TRBV7-2; abundance: -; j_gene: TRBJ2-3; CDR3nt: TGTGCCAGCAGCTTAGCTGGTAGCGGGAGGAGCACAGATACGCAGTATTTT; CDR3aa: CASSLAGSGRSTDTQYF
len: 14; d_gene: TRBD2; v_gene: TRBV6-4; abundance: -; j_gene: TRBJ2-7; CDR3nt: TGTGCCAGCAGTGTGGCGGGAGATGTGGGCGAGCAGTACTTC; CDR3aa: CASSVAGDVGEQYF
len: 13; d_gene: -; v_gene: TRBV14; abundance: -; j_gene: TRBJ2-3; CDR3nt: TGTGCCAGCAGCCAAGATCGGCGGAATACGCAGTATTTT; CDR3aa: CASSQDRRNTQYF
len: 13; d_gene: -; v_gene: TRBV2; abundance: -; j_gene: TRBJ1-3; CDR3nt: TGTGCCAGCAGTTCAGGGTTGGGAAACACCATATATTTT; CDR3aa: CASSSGLGNTIYF
len: 15; d_gene: -; v_gene: TRBV28; abundance: once; j_gene: TRBJ1-5; CDR3nt: TGTGCCAGCAGTTTGGCGGATGGGTACAATCAGCCCCAGCATTTT; CDR3aa: CASSLADGYNQPQHF
len: 13; d_gene: -; v_gene: TRBV4-2; abundance: once; j_gene: TRBJ2-1; CDR3nt: TGTGCCAGCAGCCAAGATCTAGGGGGTGAGCAGTTCTTC; CDR3aa: CASSQDLGGEQFF
len: 14; d_gene: -; v_gene: TRBV18; abundance: -; j_gene: TRBJ2-2; CDR3nt: TGTGCCAGCTCACCACCGGGCCCGACCGGGGAGCTGTTTTTT; CDR3aa: CASSPPGPTGELFF
len: 16; d_gene: TRBD2; v_gene: TRBV5-4; abundance: -; j_gene: TRBJ2-7; CDR3nt: TGTGCCAGCAGCTTGCCAGGACTAGCGGGGATGTACGAGCAGTACTTC; CDR3aa: CASSLPGLAGMYEQYF
len: 15; d_gene: TRBD2; v_gene: TRBV7-3; abundance: -; j_gene: TRBJ2-2; CDR3nt: TGTGCCAGCAGCTTTACTAGCGGGAACACCGGGGAGCTGTTTTTT; CDR3aa: CASSFTSGNTGELFF
len: 15; d_gene: -; v_gene: TRBV15; abundance: -; j_gene: TRBJ2-5; CDR3nt: TGTGCCACCAGCAGAGAGACCTACGTAGGGGAGACCCAGTACTTC; CDR3aa: CATSRETYVGETQYF
len: 11; d_gene: -; v_gene: TRBV20-1; abundance: -; j_gene: TRBJ2-7; CDR3nt: TGCAGTGCTCAAAGGCTTCCCGAGCAGTACTTC; CDR3aa: CSAQRLPEQYF
len: 13; d_gene: -; v_gene: TRBV6-5; abundance: -; j_gene: TRBJ2-7; CDR3nt: TGTGCCAGCAGTTACGTGCGGGTGGGGGAGCAGTACTTC; CDR3aa: CASSYVRVGEQYF
len: 12; d_gene: TRBD2; v_gene: TRBV29-1; abundance: -; j_gene: TRBJ2-5; CDR3nt: TGCGGTAGCGGGGGGGCCCAAGAGACCCAGTACTTC; CDR3aa: CGSGGAQETQYF
len: 15; d_gene: -; v_gene: TRBV5-1; abundance: -; j_gene: TRBJ2-2; CDR3nt: TGCGCCAGCAGCGGTGGACTCATGAACACCGGGGAGCTGTTTTTT; CDR3aa: CASSGGLMNTGELFF
len: 13; d_gene: -; v_gene: TRBV14; abundance: -; j_gene: TRBJ1-5; CDR3nt: TGTGCCAGCAGCCTTGGACTCAATCAGCCCCAGCATTTT; CDR3aa: CASSLGLNQPQHF
len: 12; d_gene: TRBD2; v_gene: TRBV2; abundance: -; j_gene: TRBJ2-7; CDR3nt: TGTGCCAGCAGAAGCGGGAGCCACGAGCAGTACTTC; CDR3aa: CASRSGSHEQYF
len: 13; d_gene: -; v_gene: TRBV6-6; abundance: once; j_gene: TRBJ1-2; CDR3nt: TGTGCCAGCAGTTACGAGGGGAACTATGGCTACACCTTC; CDR3aa: CASSYEGNYGYTF
len: 15; d_gene: -; v_gene: TRBV5-1; abundance: -; j_gene: TRBJ2-7; CDR3nt: TGCGCCAGCAGCCGGAGGGGAGAGGGGTCCTACGAGCAGTACTTC; CDR3aa: CASSRRGEGSYEQYF
len: 16; d_gene: -; v_gene: TRBV4-1; abundance: -; j_gene: TRBJ1-5; CDR3nt: TGCGCCAGCAGCCAAGGGACACTTCCAGGGAATCAGCCCCAGCATTTT; CDR3aa: CASSQGTLPGNQPQHF